This T cell receptor (beta chain) was sequenced for a study of blood T cells in healthy people across ages. Study results and limitations: Shifts in expanded clonotypes may have been confounded by donor CMV status, which was unknown.

It was with a sample-barcoded 5' primer and a J-beta primer mix that a second PCR of roughly 7 to 12 cycles was run. TCRdb fed the 5' RACE reads into MiXCR, producing one record per CDR3 protein. The data hold approximately 600,000 distinct CDR3 sequences, with 45% to 65% observed a single time. This clonotype was picked up many times. What it binds is unknown. V gave up 1 base and J gave up 1 base; unmatched junction bases: 9. Germline V gene sequence: CDR1 SGHTA, CDR2 FQGNSA. The CDR3 is 18 amino acids. The chain combines TRBV7-2 with TRBJ2-5, with 10 bases matching TRBD2. Source material: blood. This TCR was sampled from a man between 60 and 75 years old in good health. The CDR3 DNA reads TGTGCCAGCAGCTTAGAGGCCATTTTAGCGGGGGGCCAAGAGACCCAGTACTTC. It codes for CASSLEAILAGGQETQYF.